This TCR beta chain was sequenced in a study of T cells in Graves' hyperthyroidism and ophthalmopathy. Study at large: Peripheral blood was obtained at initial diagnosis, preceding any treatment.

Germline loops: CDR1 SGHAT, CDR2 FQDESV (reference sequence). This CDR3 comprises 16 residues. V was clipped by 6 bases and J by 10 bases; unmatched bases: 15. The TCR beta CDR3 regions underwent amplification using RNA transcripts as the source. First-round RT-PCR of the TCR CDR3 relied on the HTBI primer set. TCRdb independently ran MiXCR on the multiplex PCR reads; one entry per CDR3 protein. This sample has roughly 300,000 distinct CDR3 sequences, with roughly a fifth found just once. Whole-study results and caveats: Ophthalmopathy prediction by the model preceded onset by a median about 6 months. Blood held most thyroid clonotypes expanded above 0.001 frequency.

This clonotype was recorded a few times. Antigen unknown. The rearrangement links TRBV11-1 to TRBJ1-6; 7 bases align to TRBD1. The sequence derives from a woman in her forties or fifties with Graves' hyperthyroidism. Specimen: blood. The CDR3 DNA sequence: TGTGCCAGCAGTCCCACTGTGGACAGGCCTTGGTCACCCCTCCACTTT. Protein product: CASSPTVDRPWSPLHF.